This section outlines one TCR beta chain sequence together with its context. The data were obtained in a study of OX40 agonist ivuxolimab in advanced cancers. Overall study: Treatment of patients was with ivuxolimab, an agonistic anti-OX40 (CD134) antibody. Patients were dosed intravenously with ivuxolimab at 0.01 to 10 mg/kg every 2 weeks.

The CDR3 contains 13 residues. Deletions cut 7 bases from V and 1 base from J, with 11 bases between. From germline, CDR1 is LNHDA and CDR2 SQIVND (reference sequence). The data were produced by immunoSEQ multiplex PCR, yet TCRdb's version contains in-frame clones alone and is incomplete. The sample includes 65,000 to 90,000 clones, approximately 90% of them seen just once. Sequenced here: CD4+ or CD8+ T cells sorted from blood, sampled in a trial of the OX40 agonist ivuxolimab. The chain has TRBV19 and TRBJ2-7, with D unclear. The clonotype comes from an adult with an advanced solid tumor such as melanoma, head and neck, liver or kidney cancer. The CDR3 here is CASKGKLSYEQYF. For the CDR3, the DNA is TGTGCCAGTAAAGGCAAACTTTCCTACGAGCAGTACTTC.